Below are 15 T cell receptor beta chains sequenced from a single sample in a study of CD8+ T cells in alopecia areata. The treatment denotes: oral pan-JAK inhibitor, 5-10 mg twice daily. Reverse transcribed after extraction, RNA yielded cDNA as the sequencing template. Profiling relied on immunoSEQ multiplex PCR, and the TCRdb table lists in-frame clones only, not all of them. The sample shows about 110,000 clones, 56% of them seen only once. Sequencing used CD4+ T cells sorted from blood, obtained at week 24, from a patient treated with tofacitinib. These TCRs come from a human donor with alopecia areata.

The chain links TRBV7-2 to TRBJ1-5, with D uncertain. This CDR3 spans 16 amino acids. V lost 4 bases to trimming and J lost 4 bases, with 17 bases between them. Germline CDR1 and CDR2: SGHTA and FQGNSA. The CDR3 region is CASSSLPGHLNQPQHF. The CDR3 nucleotides read TGTGCCAGCAGCTCTCTCCCGGGCCACCTTAATCAGCCCCAGCATTTT.

In this sample, this clone turned up a few times. This chain links TRBV15 with TRBJ1-5; D gene uncertain. Trimming took 1 base from V and 11 from J, leaving 12 bases between them. CDR3 length: 13 amino acids. Germline CDR1 and CDR2: LNHNV and YYDKDF (reference sequence). The CDR3 sequence is CATSRAPGEAQHF. The CDR3 DNA is TGTGCCACCAGCAGAGCCCCCGGGGAGGCCCAGCATTTT.

The J gene is TRBJ1-6, the V gene TRBV29-1; TRBD1 matches at 11 bases. Germline CDR1 SQVTM, CDR2 ANQGSEA. Trimming cost V 6 bases and J 7 bases; bases outside gene matches: 8. The CDR3 loop spans 15 amino acids. This CDR3 is CSVASGTGGNSPLHF. The CDR3 nucleotides read TGCAGCGTCGCCTCGGGGACAGGGGGAAATTCACCCCTCCACTTT.

The chain carries TRBV4-2 and TRBJ1-2; perhaps TRBD1 as D (6 bases). V gave up 7 bases and J gave up 5 bases, with 17 bases separating them. This CDR3 contains 14 residues. CDR1 and CDR2 from the germline V gene are LGHNA and YNFKEQ. CDR3 loop: CASNLDRLNYGYTF. The CDR3 DNA is TGTGCCAGCAACCTCGACAGGCTTAATTATGGCTACACCTTC.

V is TRBV29-1 and J is TRBJ2-3; D unclear. Germline-derived CDR1 and CDR2 are SQVTM and ANQGSEA. V was pared by 2 bases and J by 1 base, with 10 bases between. The CDR3 runs to 14 residues. The CDR3 sequence: CSVEKQMGTDTQYF. The CDR3 DNA follows: TGCAGCGTTGAAAAGCAGATGGGCACAGATACGCAGTATTTT.

This clone is a singleton in its sample. The rearrangement links TRBV29-1 to TRBJ2-7; D is uncertain. Germline V gene data show CDR1 as SQVTM and CDR2 as ANQGSEA. Trimming removed 7 bases from V and 7 bases from J, with 20 bases in between. CDR3 length: 13 amino acids. CDR3 DNA: TGCAGCGCTGGACGGGCCCGGGTCTCGGAGCAGTACTTC. This encodes CSAGRARVSEQYF.

CDR3 nucleotide sequence: TGTGCCACCAGCAGAGAGTCGGGGGGGCTTCAACCCTACGAGCAGTACTTC. It encodes CATSRESGGLQPYEQYF. This rearrangement joins TRBV15 to TRBJ2-7, with TRBD2 identical over 8 bases. Per germline, CDR1 LNHNV and CDR2 YYDKDF (reference sequence). Losses at the gene ends were 0 bases for V and 2 bases for J; bases not matched to a gene: 9. This CDR3 spans 17 amino acids.

This clone was seen more than once but under ten times. V and J are TRBV29-1 and TRBJ2-2, with D perhaps being TRBD1 or TRBD2 (5 bases each). Germline CDR1 and CDR2: SQVTM and ANQGSEA. Deletions cut 5 bases from V and 1 base from J, with 14 bases between. The CDR3 has 15 amino acids. The CDR3 loop is CSVTGPSLNTGELFF. The CDR3 region has the DNA TGCAGCGTTACGGGACCGTCTTTGAACACCGGGGAGCTGTTTTTT.

This clone was detected only a few times. This chain links TRBV4-2 with TRBJ1-5; the D is unclear. The CDR3 spans 14 residues. V shed 0 bases and J shed 7 bases, with 10 bases lying between them. CDR1 and CDR2 from the germline V gene are LGHNA and YNFKEQ. The CDR3 protein is CASSQDASRQPQHF. The CDR3 DNA reads as TGTGCCAGCAGCCAAGACGCCTCCCGACAGCCCCAGCATTTT.

This clone has just a few counts. V and J are TRBV30 and TRBJ1-2; D remains unclear. V lost 0 bases, J lost 8 bases, and 13 bases lay in between. The germline gives CDR1 GTSNPN, CDR2 SVGIG (reference sequence). The CDR3 spans 13 residues. The CDR3 region has the DNA TGTGCCTGGAGTGTGGTGAGAGCGGGGGGCTACACCTTC. Translation gives CAWSVVRAGGYTF.

With regard to this clone: This sample includes further DNA sequences coding for the same CDR3. The chain is built from TRBV30 and TRBJ1-6; D is uncertain. CDR3 length equals 11 residues. Per germline, CDR1 GTSNPN and CDR2 SVGIG (reference sequence). V was pared by 2 bases and J by 7 bases, with 3 bases between. The CDR3 reads CAWSRNSPLHF. CDR3 DNA sequence: TGTGCCTGGAGTAGGAATTCACCCCTCCACTTT.

This clone was recorded once. The V gene is TRBV6-5, the J gene TRBJ1-2; D is uncertain. Germline-derived CDR1 and CDR2 are MNHEY and SVGAGI. The CDR3 has 12 residues. V was cut by 8 bases and J by 1 base, with 8 bases left in between. DNA of the CDR3: TGTGCCAGCGGGCGGTATAACTATGGCTACACCTTC. The encoded protein is CASGRYNYGYTF.

The chain joins TRBV9 to TRBJ1-3; 7 nucleotides align to TRBD1. V lost 1 base, J lost 3 bases, and 7 bases stayed unmatched. The CDR3 totals 16 residues. In germline, CDR1 is SGDLS, CDR2 YYNGEE. The CDR3 sequence is CASSVRTGDGGNTIYF. CDR3 DNA sequence: TGTGCCAGCAGCGTAAGAACAGGGGATGGTGGAAACACCATATATTTT.

The chain combines TRBV15 with TRBJ2-5; D gene uncertain. Per germline, CDR1 LNHNV and CDR2 YYDKDF (reference sequence). The length of the CDR3 is 12 residues. V gave up 0 bases and J gave up 4 bases, with 3 bases separating them. The CDR3: CATSRDRETQYF. DNA for the CDR3: TGTGCCACCAGCAGAGATCGAGAGACCCAGTACTTC. Combining the CDR3 with reference TRBV15 and TRBJ2-5 gives the whole variable domain DAMVIQNPRYQVTQFGKPVTLSCSQTLNHNVMYWYQQKSSQAPKLLFHYYDKDFNNEADTPDNFQSRRPNTSFCFLDIRSPGLGDTAMYLCATSRDRETQYFGPGTRLLVL.

This clone was recorded once. The sample holds other DNA sequences that translate to the same CDR3. V is TRBV27 and J is TRBJ2-7, with D possibly matching TRBD1 (6 bases). Trimming took 3 bases from V and 2 from J, leaving 11 bases between them. CDR1 and CDR2 from the germline V gene are MNHEY and SMNVEV (reference sequence). The CDR3 runs 14 residues. CDR3 amino acids: CASSFGRGPYEQYF. The CDR3 DNA reads TGTGCCAGCAGTTTCGGCAGGGGACCCTACGAGCAGTACTTC.